Here is one TCR beta chain with its context. Its antigen is still unknown. TCRdb's table, derived via immunoSEQ multiplex PCR, lists solely in-frame clones and lacks some. The top ten clones hold about 5% of a sample with some 30,000 clones, over 75% of them seen once. This specimen comes from a study of neoadjuvant nivolumab and ipilimumab in lung cancer. Overall study findings and caveats: Resected tumors had greater TCR richness and clonality than uninvolved lung. TCR sequencing covered a small number of samples.

Germline lookup yields CDR1 MNHEY and CDR2 SVGAGI. The CDR3 has 14 amino acids. Trimming stripped 0 bases from V and 2 bases from J, with 7 bases between. This chain links TRBV6-5 with TRBJ1-1, with D unresolved. Sequencing was performed on peripheral blood, taken after neoadjuvant nivolumab, alone or with ipilimumab, at or shortly before surgery. The receptor was derived from an adult with non-small cell lung cancer. CDR3 amino acids: CASSYSEGNTEAFF. The CDR3 DNA is TGTGCCAGCAGTTACTCGGAGGGAAACACTGAAGCTTTCTTT.